The clone carrying this TCR beta chain was counted many times. Germline loops: CDR1 DFQATT, CDR2 SNEGSKA (reference sequence). J lost 3 bases, V lost 5 bases, and 8 bases had no gene match. The CDR3 is 14 residues long. Each cDNA molecule carried a unique molecular identifier. TCRdb called the 5' RACE reads again in MiXCR, with one record for every CDR3 protein. Of 85,000 to 95,000 distinct CDR3 sequences listed, approximately 14% are singletons. The source of the sample is a study of early T cells in non-severe SARS-CoV-2 infection. Study as a whole: Investigators sequenced bulk RNA drawn from unsorted whole blood, and chains remained unpaired.

This clonotype originated in an adult who was a healthcare worker with PCR-confirmed SARS-CoV-2 infection or an uninfected control (not recorded which). V gene TRBV20-1 combines with J gene TRBJ2-3; the match to TRBD2 covers 7 bases. The sample taken for sequencing was whole blood. The CDR3 coding sequence is TGCAGTGCTTGGAGCGGGGATATTACAGATACGCAGTATTTT. This sequence encodes CSAWSGDITDTQYF.